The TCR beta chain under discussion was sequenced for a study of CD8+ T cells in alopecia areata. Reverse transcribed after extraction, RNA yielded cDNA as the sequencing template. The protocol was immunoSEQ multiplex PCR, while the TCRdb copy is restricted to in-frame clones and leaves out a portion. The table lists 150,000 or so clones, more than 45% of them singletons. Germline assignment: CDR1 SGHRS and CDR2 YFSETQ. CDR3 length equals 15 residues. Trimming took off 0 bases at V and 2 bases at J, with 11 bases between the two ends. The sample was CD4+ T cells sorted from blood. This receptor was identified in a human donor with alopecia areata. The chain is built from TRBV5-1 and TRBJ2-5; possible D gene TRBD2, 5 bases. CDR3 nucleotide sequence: TGCGCCAGCAGCTTGGTCGGGGAACCTCAAGAGACCCAGTACTTC. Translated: CASSLVGEPQETQYF.